The source of this T cell receptor beta chain is a study of blood T cells in healthy people across ages. Study-level points and caveats: Among long-lived donors, naive CD4+ cells were more numerous and diversity higher than in aged donors. A roughly linear age-dependent decrease characterized TCR beta diversity per million T cells.

Worth noting for this clonotype: The antigen is undetermined.

Germline V CDR1 and CDR2: DFQATT, SNEGSKA (reference sequence). Trimming took 0 bases from V and 10 from J; bases not matched to a gene: 3. This CDR3 is 14 amino acids long. A second PCR, run for roughly 7 to 11 cycles, used a sample-barcoded 5' primer plus a J-beta primer mix. With 12 random nucleotides, a template-switch adaptor tagged each individual cDNA molecule. Each single sample gave us at least 2.5 million CDR3-containing paired-end reads. TCRdb processed the 5' RACE reads anew with MiXCR; each CDR3 protein has one entry. This sample has about 680,000 distinct CDR3 sequences, with around half found just once.

This sequence was found in a woman aged 55 to 70 in good health. The V call is TRBV20-1, the J call TRBJ1-6; TRBD1 aligns across 10 bases. Sequenced sample: blood. The CDR3, as DNA: TGCAGTGCTAGAGATGGACAGGGGGTCTCACCCCTCCACTTT. Encoded protein: CSARDGQGVSPLHF.